Listed below are T cell receptor beta chains from one sample, sequenced in a study of blood T cell repertoires in COVID-19. The protocol was immunoSEQ multiplex PCR, while the TCRdb copy is restricted to in-frame clones and leaves out a portion. The sample holds tens of thousands of clones; about 80% are singletons and the top ten take roughly 15%. The sequencing input was peripheral blood. Receptors originate from a man aged 50 to 60 with active or convalescent COVID-19. CDR3s include the opening cysteine and the closing phenylalanine or tryptophan. The order of the fields is J gene, V gene, D gene, clone size, CDR3 protein, CDR3 DNA. D genes are given only for firm matches. Some rows have no size entry. The others give once, few or many, or a class for an expanded clone.

>TRBJ2-5|TRBV28|TRBD1|.
CASSTGGIGETQYF
TGTGCCAGCAGTACAGGGGGAATTGGAGAGACCCAGTACTTC
>TRBJ2-3|TRBV6-6|.|.
CASSRGGGQDTQYF
TGTGCCAGCAGTAGGGGAGGGGGGCAAGATACGCAGTATTTT
>TRBJ2-1|TRBV28|TRBD2|.
CASSLLGLAGGPGEQFF
TGTGCCAGCAGTTTATTGGGACTAGCGGGGGGCCCTGGTGAGCAGTTCTTC
>TRBJ1-3|TRBV2|.|.
CASTSSGNTIYF
TGTGCCAGCACGAGCTCTGGAAACACCATATATTTT
>TRBJ1-2|TRBV2|.|once
CASREAGRGYTF
TGTGCCAGCAGGGAGGCAGGTCGGGGCTACACCTTC
>TRBJ2-5|TRBV11-2|TRBD1|.
CASSPTKGATETQYF
TGTGCCAGCAGCCCGACTAAGGGGGCTACGGAGACCCAGTACTTC
>TRBJ1-1|TRBV5-6|TRBD1|.
CASSLPGGQAEAFF
TGTGCCAGCAGCCTTCCGGGGGGACAGGCTGAAGCTTTCTTT
>TRBJ1-3|TRBV5-1|.|.
CASSLAPGTGNTIYF
TGCGCCAGCAGCTTGGCTCCAGGAACTGGAAACACCATATATTTT
>TRBJ2-5|TRBV11-3|.|.
CASSLGPNQETQYF
TGTGCCAGCAGCTTAGGGCCGAACCAAGAGACCCAGTACTTC
>TRBJ1-5|TRBV29-1|TRBD1|.
CSVGGGSGQPQHF
TGCAGCGTTGGAGGGGGCAGTGGGCAGCCCCAGCATTTT
>TRBJ1-2|TRBV4-1|TRBD1|once
CASSRTGNYGYTF
TGCGCCAGCAGCCGGACAGGGAACTATGGCTACACCTTC
>TRBJ1-2|TRBV30|.|.
CAWSRPGAINGYTF
TGTGCCTGGAGCCGTCCAGGGGCCATCAATGGCTACACCTTC
>TRBJ2-7|TRBV25-1|TRBD1|few
CASSASTGVGYEQYF
TGTGCCAGCAGTGCCTCGACAGGGGTCGGGTACGAGCAGTACTTC
>TRBJ2-7|TRBV4-2|TRBD1|.
CASSIRDRGNEAYEQYF
TGTGCCAGCAGCATTCGGGACAGGGGCAATGAAGCCTACGAGCAGTACTTC
>TRBJ1-4|TRBV7-9|TRBD1|.
CASSRQGRNEKLFF
TGTGCCAGCAGCCGACAGGGCCGTAATGAAAAACTGTTTTTT
>TRBJ1-1|TRBV27|TRBD1|.
CASSPGTENTEAFF
TGTGCCAGCAGTCCTGGGACAGAGAACACTGAAGCTTTCTTT
>TRBJ2-7|TRBV4-1|.|.
CASSQEGGGPYEQYF
TGCGCCAGCAGCCAAGAAGGGGGGGGCCCCTACGAGCAGTACTTC
>TRBJ1-5|TRBV2|.|few
CASSTDRHQPQHF
TGTGCCAGCAGTACGGACAGACATCAGCCCCAGCATTTT
>TRBJ2-7|TRBV11-2|.|.
CASSLGHPSGSYEQYF
TGTGCCAGCAGCTTAGGACACCCAAGCGGGTCCTACGAGCAGTACTTC
>TRBJ1-5|TRBV7-9|.|.
CASSQTGNQPQHF
TGTGCCAGCAGCCAAACGGGAAATCAGCCCCAGCATTTT
>TRBJ2-1|TRBV15|.|.
CATSRDPARGNEQFF
TGTGCCACCAGCAGAGACCCCGCCAGGGGCAATGAGCAGTTCTTC
>TRBJ2-1|TRBV30|.|once
CARLAILQEEQFF
TGTGCCCGCTTGGCAATTCTACAGGAGGAGCAGTTCTTC
>TRBJ2-7|TRBV5-1|TRBD2|few
CASSLASGGPYEQYF
TGCGCCAGCAGCTTAGCTAGCGGGGGACCCTACGAGCAGTACTTC
>TRBJ1-2|TRBV30|TRBD1|.
CAFTPGQGLRYTF
TGTGCCTTCACCCCGGGACAGGGATTGCGCTACACCTTC
>TRBJ1-6|TRBV3-1/TRBV3-2|.|few
CASSQDVQRSYNSPLHF
TGTGCCAGCAGCCAAGATGTCCAGCGCTCCTATAATTCACCCCTCCACTTT
>TRBJ1-5|TRBV30|.|.
CAWSRAGQYNQPQHF
TGTGCCTGGAGTCGAGCCGGACAGTACAATCAGCCCCAGCATTTT
>TRBJ1-2|TRBV6-5|.|.
CASSPLGRNYGYTF
TGTGCCAGCAGTCCCTTGGGCAGAAACTATGGCTACACCTTC
>TRBJ1-1|TRBV28|.|few
CASSLSPPDRNTEAFF
TGTGCCAGCAGTTTATCCCCACCAGACAGGAACACTGAAGCTTTCTTT
>TRBJ1-5|TRBV5-5|.|.
CASSLSDAGPQHF
TGTGCCAGCAGCTTGTCAGATGCTGGGCCCCAGCATTTT
>TRBJ1-1|TRBV5-6|.|.
CASSLAGRPLNTEAFF
TGTGCCAGCAGCTTGGCCGGCAGGCCACTGAACACTGAAGCTTTCTTT
>TRBJ1-1|TRBV7-9|.|.
CASSLGSGVKTTEAFF
TGTGCCAGCAGCTTAGGTTCGGGGGTGAAGACCACTGAAGCTTTCTTT
>TRBJ2-2|TRBV6-5|TRBD2|.
CASSYIASGAGELFF
TGTGCCAGCAGTTACATCGCTAGCGGCGCCGGGGAGCTGTTTTTT
>TRBJ1-2|TRBV15|TRBD1|.
CATSRDSRQGGRTLSTLYGYTF
TGTGCCACCAGCAGAGATAGTAGACAGGGTGGGCGAACCCTATCAACTCTCTATGGCTACACCTTC
>TRBJ2-1|TRBV15|TRBD2|.
CATSRARGGLNEQFF
TGTGCCACCAGCAGAGCCCGGGGGGGCCTCAATGAGCAGTTCTTC
>TRBJ2-1|TRBV29-1|.|.
CSVDPTGYRDEQFF
TGCAGCGTTGACCCGACGGGGTATAGGGATGAGCAGTTCTTC
>TRBJ1-3|TRBV18|TRBD1|.
CASSTGFGNTIYF
TGTGCCAGCTCGACAGGGTTCGGAAACACCATATATTTT
>TRBJ1-2|TRBV3-1/TRBV3-2|TRBD1|.
CASSPQTGTGYGYTF
TGTGCCAGCAGCCCTCAAACCGGGACAGGCTATGGCTACACCTTC